The clone carrying this T cell receptor beta chain occurred a few times. Antigen specificity is unknown. Original handling: A per-sample median of around 100,000 TCRs was observed, with counts ranging from roughly 23,224 to 750,000. TCRdb reprocessed the RACE reads with MiXCR, giving one entry per CDR3 protein. TCRdb, not the original authors, processed these V and J calls. This sample carries about 82,000 distinct CDR3 sequences, 6.5% to 8% of them seen once, and the ten largest clones take under 1.5%. The time point: patch test 2, 6 weeks after DPC sensitization. Specified treatment: therapeutic diphenylcyclopropenone sensitization with weekly scalp DPC. The donor pool consisted of alopecia patients aged 18 to 70 years, considered suitable for DPC. The sample belongs to a study of human T cells and chemical hapten exposure. Study-wide context: Patch tests applied 0.01% DPC to the upper back, read at 6 days.

General observations from the study: Expanded TCRs formed significantly more large CDR3 similarity clusters than controls.

Material: whole blood, obtained in connection with sensitization to the hapten diphenylcyclopropenone (DPC). This TCR was sampled from a woman in her 30s with alopecia areata. Some clones in this sample may be carry-over from other donors' samples.

CDR3 region: CASSFGAAGVHEQYF. The CDR3 DNA reads as TGTGCCAGCAGCTTCGGTGCAGCGGGGGTTCACGAGCAGTACTTC. V gene TRBV11-2 combines with J gene TRBJ2-7; 8 nucleotides match TRBD2. CDR1 is SGHAT and CDR2 is FQNNGV in the germline V gene. The V segment lost 3 bases and the J segment 5 bases; nucleotides outside the gene matches: 9. The CDR3 totals 15 residues.